The 2 T cell receptor beta chains given below trace back to one sample, sequenced in a study of T cells in Graves' hyperthyroidism and ophthalmopathy. The CDR3 regions of TCR beta were amplified from RNA transcripts. In the first-round RT-PCR of the TCR CDR3, the HTBI primer set was used. TCRdb ran MiXCR on the multiplex PCR reads and lists one entry per CDR3 protein. Here the sample spans 300,000 to 400,000 distinct CDR3 sequences, less than 15% being singletons. Sequencing was carried out using blood. Source of these receptors: a woman aged 18-29 years with Graves' hyperthyroidism.

This clonotype showed up just a few times. The rearrangement joins TRBV7-3 to TRBJ2-2; TRBD2 matches at 7 bases. Germline-derived CDR1 and CDR2 are SGHTA and FQGTGA. V gave up 4 bases and J gave up 0 bases; unmatched junction bases: 2. This CDR3 comprises 15 residues. CDR3 amino acids: CASSSGLANTGELFF. CDR3 nucleotide sequence: TGTGCCAGCAGCTCAGGACTAGCGAACACCGGGGAGCTGTTTTTT.

This clonotype was recorded a few times. The V call is TRBV7-2, the J call TRBJ2-2; D could derive from TRBD1 or TRBD2 (5 bases each). Germline assignment: CDR1 SGHTA and CDR2 FQGNSA. The V end lost 6 bases, the J end lost 7 bases, and 12 bases lay between the germline ends. The CDR3 length is 13 residues. The CDR3 is CASRGTGRGELFF. DNA of the CDR3: TGTGCCAGCAGGGGGACGGGTCGCGGGGAGCTGTTTTTT.